This record looks at one TCR beta chain sequence and its context. Through a sample-barcoded 5' primer and a J-beta primer mix, a second PCR was run for 7 to 11 cycles. Using its own MiXCR run on the 5' RACE reads, TCRdb lists one record per CDR3 protein. This table has over a million distinct CDR3 sequences, about 45% appearing once. The sample is drawn from a study of blood T cells in healthy people across ages. In the study overall: In model experiments, template switching was able to capture about one barcoded beta molecule for every two T cells that were present.

V was clipped by 6 bases and J by 6 bases; unmatched bases: 7. Germline values: CDR1 MNHEY, CDR2 SVGEGT. The CDR3 runs 14 residues. The V gene is TRBV6-2 or TRBV6-3, the J gene TRBJ1-2, with 10 bases lining up with TRBD1. The source is a woman in her late teens or twenties in good health. Material: blood. The CDR3 protein is CASSDPGQGNGYTF. The DNA of the CDR3 is TGTGCCAGCAGCGATCCGGGACAGGGGAATGGCTACACCTTC.